This is a list of T cell receptor beta chains from one sample in a study of blood T cell repertoires in COVID-19. Repertoires were generated with immunoSEQ multiplex PCR, while TCRdb's copy carries only in-frame clones and drops some. In the table there are 150,000 to 200,000 clones, roughly 85% of which are singletons. Source material: peripheral blood. All receptors derive from a human donor with acute or convalescent COVID-19. The donor label of this sample is uncertain. Each CDR3 is given with its conserved first and last residue. Fields, in order: J gene, CDR3 length, V gene, D gene, clone size, CDR3 DNA, CDR3 protein. The D gene is left open where the match is weak. Clone size, where shown, is once, few, many, or a class for clones that have expanded.

>TRBJ2-4|14|TRBV3-1/TRBV3-2|TRBD2|NA
TGTGCCACCAACGACGGGGGGGCCAAAAACATTCAGTACTTC
CATNDGGAKNIQYF
>TRBJ2-2|14|TRBV7-3|TRBD2|once
TGTGCCAGCCGTCCGGGAGGGGGTGGCGGGGAGCTGTTTTTT
CASRPGGGGGELFF
>TRBJ2-7|17|TRBV3-1/TRBV3-2|TRBD1|NA
TGTGCCAGCAGCCAATTGAACCCGGGACAGGGGTCCTACGAGCAGTACTTC
CASSQLNPGQGSYEQYF
>TRBJ1-2|14|TRBV3-1/TRBV3-2|TRBD1|NA
TGTGCCAGCAGCCAAAGGACAGGGGACTATGGCTACACCTTC
CASSQRTGDYGYTF
>TRBJ2-2|15|TRBV2|TRBD1|few
TGTGCCAGCAGTTCACGGACAGGGGGTACCGGGGAGCTGTTTTTT
CASSSRTGGTGELFF
>TRBJ1-2|16|TRBV2|NA|NA
TGTGCCAGCACTACCCCAGACAGGTTAGGACCCTATGGCTACACCTTC
CASTTPDRLGPYGYTF
>TRBJ2-5|14|TRBV4-3|NA|NA
TGCGCCAGCAGCCAAGCAGGGAGGCCTGAGACCCAGTACTTC
CASSQAGRPETQYF
>TRBJ1-1|14|TRBV6-6|NA|NA
TGTGCCAGCAGTCTCCTGAGCGGATGGACTGAAGCTTTCTTT
CASSLLSGWTEAFF
>TRBJ1-1|16|TRBV19|NA|NA
TGTGCCAGTAGTATGGCACAGGGAAGACGGGACACTGAAGCTTTCTTT
CASSMAQGRRDTEAFF
>TRBJ2-3|12|TRBV2|NA|NA
TGTGCCAGCAGGGAGGGCACAGATACGCAGTATTTT
CASREGTDTQYF
>TRBJ1-5|14|TRBV5-1|NA|NA
TGCGCCAGCAGCCGAGGGCCAGGTTATCAGCCCCAGCATTTT
CASSRGPGYQPQHF
>TRBJ1-4|13|TRBV5-1|NA|NA
TGCGCCAGCAGCTTCCCCGGCGAGGGAAAACTGTTTTTT
CASSFPGEGKLFF
>TRBJ2-1|15|TRBV24-1|TRBD1|NA
TGTGCCACCAGTGATTCTGGGACAGGTTACAATGAGCAGTTCTTC
CATSDSGTGYNEQFF
>TRBJ1-2|13|TRBV12-3/TRBV12-4|TRBD1|NA
TGTGCCAGCAGTTTTGGAGGGGGCGTTGGCTACACCTTC
CASSFGGGVGYTF
>TRBJ1-2|14|TRBV5-4|TRBD1|NA
TGTGCCAGCAGCTCAACCCGACAGGGGTATGGCTACACCTTC
CASSSTRQGYGYTF
>TRBJ2-1|13|TRBV7-8|TRBD2|NA
TGTGCCAGCAGCTTAGGAATGCGGGGGGGCCAGTTCTTC
CASSLGMRGGQFF
>TRBJ1-2|17|TRBV11-3|NA|NA
TGTGCCAGCAGCCCACTTCCCCCCGGGGGGCCAAGCTATGGCTACACCTTC
CASSPLPPGGPSYGYTF
>TRBJ1-2|14|TRBV7-8|NA|NA
TGTGCCAGCAGCCCCACCCGGGTCCAGTATGGCTACACCTTC
CASSPTRVQYGYTF
>TRBJ2-5|12|TRBV12-3/TRBV12-4|NA|NA
TGTGCCAGCAGTTTCCACGGGGAGACCCAGTACTTC
CASSFHGETQYF
>TRBJ2-6|15|TRBV30|NA|NA
TGTGCCTGGAGTGTAGGAGGAACTGGGGCCAACGTCCTGACTTTC
CAWSVGGTGANVLTF
>TRBJ2-1|14|TRBV11-3|TRBD1|NA
TGTGCCAGCAATTTCCGGGACAGGGCCAATGAGCAGTTCTTC
CASNFRDRANEQFF
>TRBJ1-1|12|TRBV2|NA|NA
TGTGCCAGCAACGCGGGGAACACTGAAGCTTTCTTT
CASNAGNTEAFF
>TRBJ2-1|15|TRBV7-8|TRBD1|NA
TGTGCCAGCAGCGGACGGACAGGGACAAACAATGAGCAGTTCTTC
CASSGRTGTNNEQFF
>TRBJ2-7|14|TRBV3-1/TRBV3-2|NA|NA
TGTGCCAGCAGCCAAGTCAGGTTAGGGGACGAGCAGTACTTC
CASSQVRLGDEQYF
>TRBJ1-6|14|TRBV7-9|NA|NA
TGTGCCAGCAGCTTATCCGGGGAGAATTCGCCCCTCCACTTT
CASSLSGENSPLHF
>TRBJ2-5|20|TRBV6-2/TRBV6-3|NA|once
TGTGCCAGCAGTTACCCCCTGAGTCGTGGTAGGCGGACACCCGGGGAGACCCAGTACTTC
CASSYPLSRGRRTPGETQYF
>TRBJ1-1|12|TRBV6-5|NA|NA
TGTGCCAGCAGCCAGAGGACAGACGAAGCTTTCTTT
CASSQRTDEAFF
>TRBJ2-5|15|TRBV7-2|TRBD2|NA
TGTGCCAGCAGCCTTTCGGTGGGGGGGCAAGAGACCCAGTACTTC
CASSLSVGGQETQYF
>TRBJ1-2|15|TRBV10-3|TRBD1|NA
TGTGCCATCAGGAAGGGACAGGGGGCTGACTATGGCTACACCTTC
CAIRKGQGADYGYTF
>TRBJ1-3|15|TRBV7-2|TRBD1|NA
TGTGCCAGCAGCAAACAGGGGGCTATTGGAAACACCATATATTTT
CASSKQGAIGNTIYF
>TRBJ1-6|13|TRBV6-5|NA|NA
TGTGCCAGCACCGCCCCCCAAGATCGAGCCCTCCACTTT
CASTAPQDRALHF
>TRBJ1-2|12|TRBV29-1|TRBD1|NA
TGCAGCGGAAGGACAGGAAGGCTTGGCTACACCTTC
CSGRTGRLGYTF
>TRBJ1-2|14|TRBV18|NA|few
TGTGCCAGCTCACCTCAGGGGACCCCCTATGGCTACACCTTC
CASSPQGTPYGYTF
>TRBJ2-4|16|TRBV18|NA|NA
TGTGCCAGCTCACCACCCTGGGGGCTGGCCAAAAACATTCAGTACTTC
CASSPPWGLAKNIQYF
>TRBJ2-1|15|TRBV9|TRBD1|NA
TGTGCCAGCAGCCCCTACAGGGACAGATACAATGAGCAGTTCTTC
CASSPYRDRYNEQFF
>TRBJ1-2|11|TRBV5-4|NA|NA
TGTGCCAGCAGCTTGGGTTTCTCTTACACCTTC
CASSLGFSYTF
>TRBJ2-7|14|TRBV2|TRBD1|NA
TGTGCCAGCAGGGGGGACAGAAGCCTTTACGAGCAGTACTTC
CASRGDRSLYEQYF
>TRBJ2-3|14|TRBV14|NA|NA
TGTGCCAGCAGCCCCAGACAGGTTGCAGATACGCAGTATTTT
CASSPRQVADTQYF
>TRBJ2-1|14|TRBV7-7|NA|NA
TGTGCCAGCAGCTTAGGATACGGTTACAATGAGCAGTTCTTC
CASSLGYGYNEQFF
>TRBJ1-3|16|TRBV21-1|NA|NA
TGTGCCAGCATCATAGTCGACAGATACTCTGGAAACACCATATATTTT
CASIIVDRYSGNTIYF
>TRBJ1-2|13|TRBV12-3/TRBV12-4|NA|NA
TGTGCCAGCAGTTTAGGACAGCTCTATGGCTACACCTTC
CASSLGQLYGYTF
>TRBJ1-4|13|TRBV19|NA|NA
TGTGCCAGTAGTATCGTCGTTAGCGAAAAACTGTTTTTT
CASSIVVSEKLFF
>TRBJ1-1|13|TRBV7-3|NA|NA
TGTGCCAGCAGCTTGGGCCCCACAAATGAAGCTTTCTTT
CASSLGPTNEAFF
>TRBJ1-5|15|TRBV2|NA|NA
TGTGCCAGCGCTAGAGATTTTCATAGCAATCAGCCCCAGCATTTT
CASARDFHSNQPQHF
>TRBJ2-1|18|TRBV10-1|TRBD1|many
TGCGCCAGCAGTGAGAGGTCCAAAGGGGGACAGGCCTTCGGTGAGCAGTTCTTC
CASSERSKGGQAFGEQFF
>TRBJ1-6|16|TRBV6-1|TRBD1|NA
TGTGCCAGCAGTGGACTTCCGGGACAGGGAACTTCACCCCTCCACTTT
CASSGLPGQGTSPLHF
>TRBJ2-5|16|TRBV2|TRBD2|NA
TGTGCCAGCAGGGGCGCCGGGAGGGGGTACCAAGAGACCCAGTACTTC
CASRGAGRGYQETQYF
>TRBJ2-1|16|TRBV4-1|TRBD2|NA
TGCGCCAGCAGCCAAGCGACTAGCGGGGACAGGGATGAGCAGTTCTTC
CASSQATSGDRDEQFF
>TRBJ1-6|17|TRBV28|NA|NA
TGTGCCAGCAATTTCTCCCCACCGGGACTTTATAATTCACCCCTCCACTTT
CASNFSPPGLYNSPLHF
>TRBJ1-2|15|TRBV5-4|NA|NA
TGTGCCAGCAGCTCCCGACGGGGGGATCAACATGGCTACACCTTC
CASSSRRGDQHGYTF
>TRBJ2-5|15|TRBV3-1/TRBV3-2|TRBD2|NA
TGTGCCAGCAGCCAAGAGGCTCAGCGGGGAGAGACCCAGTACTTC
CASSQEAQRGETQYF
>TRBJ2-1|14|TRBV9|TRBD1|NA
TGTGCCAGCACCGGAATACAGGGGTACAATGAGCAGTTCTTC
CASTGIQGYNEQFF
>TRBJ1-1|12|TRBV5-1|NA|NA
TGCGCCAGCAGTCCCTCCCCGGGTGTCGCTTTCTTT
CASSPSPGVAFF
>TRBJ2-2|14|TRBV3-1/TRBV3-2|NA|once
TGTGCCAGCAGCCACGGAGCCACTCCCGGGGAGCTGTTTTTT
CASSHGATPGELFF
>TRBJ2-1|16|TRBV9|TRBD2|NA
TGTGCCAGCAGCGTAGCTATGGCTAGCGGGGATAATGAGCAGTTCTTC
CASSVAMASGDNEQFF